This note documents a single T cell receptor beta chain sequence. Its cognate antigen is unknown. V shed 1 base and J shed 4 bases, with 7 bases lying between them. The CDR3 is 13 residues long. Germline CDR1 is MGHRA and CDR2 is YSYEKL. Using its own MiXCR run on the reads, TCRdb lists one record per CDR3 protein. This sample has 900,000 to 950,000 distinct CDR3 sequences, with roughly 30% found just once. The sample originates from a study of T cell repertoires in cytomegalovirus infection. Across the whole study: CMV epitopes that were recently identified and HLA-C-restricted were used alongside well-studied HLA-B-restricted ones. Public signatures in TCR beta pointed to CMV infection and matching HLA type.

Study-level results: Cumulative public TCR beta family frequency identified carriers of CMV plus the relevant HLA.

The chain combines TRBV4-1 with TRBJ2-5; tentatively, D is TRBD1 (6 bases). The source of this sequence is a human donor in good health (CMV status not recorded). Some clones in this sample may be carry-over from other donors' samples. The sequenced sample was cultured CD8+ T cells from PBMCs, obtained from culture after CMV antigen stimulation. The DNA of the CDR3 is TGCGCCAGCAGCCAAGGGGACATAGAGACCCAGTACTTC. The encoded protein is CASSQGDIETQYF.